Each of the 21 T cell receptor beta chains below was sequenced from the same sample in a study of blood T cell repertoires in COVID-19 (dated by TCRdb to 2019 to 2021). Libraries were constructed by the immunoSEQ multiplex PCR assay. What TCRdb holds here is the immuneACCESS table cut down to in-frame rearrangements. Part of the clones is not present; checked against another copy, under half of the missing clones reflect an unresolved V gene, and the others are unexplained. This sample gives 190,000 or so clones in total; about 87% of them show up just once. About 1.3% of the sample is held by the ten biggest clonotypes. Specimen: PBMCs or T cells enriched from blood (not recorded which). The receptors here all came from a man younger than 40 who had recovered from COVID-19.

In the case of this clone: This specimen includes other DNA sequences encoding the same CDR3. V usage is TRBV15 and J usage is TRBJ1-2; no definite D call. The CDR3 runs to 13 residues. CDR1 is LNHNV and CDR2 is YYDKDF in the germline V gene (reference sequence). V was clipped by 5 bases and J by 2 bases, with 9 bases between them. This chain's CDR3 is CATSAGGNYGYTF. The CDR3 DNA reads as TGTGCCACCAGCGCCGGCGGGAACTATGGCTACACCTTC.

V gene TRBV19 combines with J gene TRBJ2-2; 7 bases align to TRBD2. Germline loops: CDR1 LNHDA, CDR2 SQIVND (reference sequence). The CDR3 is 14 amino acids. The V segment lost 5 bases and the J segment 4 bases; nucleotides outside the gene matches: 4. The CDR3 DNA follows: TGTGCCAGTAGTTCGGGGAGGGGCACCGGGGAGCTGTTTTTT. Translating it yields CASSSGRGTGELFF.

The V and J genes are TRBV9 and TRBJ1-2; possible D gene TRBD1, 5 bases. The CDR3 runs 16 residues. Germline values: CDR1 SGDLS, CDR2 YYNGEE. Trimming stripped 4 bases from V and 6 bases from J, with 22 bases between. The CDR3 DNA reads TGTGCCAGCAGCCCCCGCTTGGATCAGGGCATCCATGGCTACACCTTC. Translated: CASSPRLDQGIHGYTF.

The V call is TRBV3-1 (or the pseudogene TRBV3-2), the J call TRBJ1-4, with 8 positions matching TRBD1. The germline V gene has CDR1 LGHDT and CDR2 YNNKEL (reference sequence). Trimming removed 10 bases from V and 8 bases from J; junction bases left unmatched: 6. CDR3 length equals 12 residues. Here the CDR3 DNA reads TGTGCCACCCGACAGGGGAGAGAAAAACTGTTTTTT. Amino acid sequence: CATRQGREKLFF.

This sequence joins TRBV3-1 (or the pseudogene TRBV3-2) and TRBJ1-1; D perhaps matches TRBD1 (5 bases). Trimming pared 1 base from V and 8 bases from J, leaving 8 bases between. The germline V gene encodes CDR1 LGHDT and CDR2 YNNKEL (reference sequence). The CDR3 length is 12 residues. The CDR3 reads CASSQAPGEAFF. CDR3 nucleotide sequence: TGTGCCAGCAGCCAAGCCCCAGGGGAAGCTTTCTTT.

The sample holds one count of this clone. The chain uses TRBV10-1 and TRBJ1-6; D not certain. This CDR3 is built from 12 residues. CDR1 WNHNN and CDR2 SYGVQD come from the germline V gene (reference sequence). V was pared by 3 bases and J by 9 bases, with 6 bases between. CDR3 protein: CASSDPSSPLHF. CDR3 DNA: TGCGCCAGCAGTGACCCGAGTTCACCCCTCCACTTT.

The CDR3 spells CASSLANGQVYGYTF. The DNA for the CDR3 is TGTGCCAGCAGCTTAGCAAATGGACAGGTCTATGGCTACACCTTC. The genes are TRBV7-9 and TRBJ1-2; 7 bases match TRBD1. The CDR3 spans 15 residues. Unmatched junction bases numbered 5, after V lost 0 bases and J lost 4 bases. Looked up from germline, CDR1 is SEHNR and CDR2 is FQNEAQ (reference sequence).

CDR3 loop: CASCPGTGVNEQYF. The CDR3 bases are TGTGCCAGCTGCCCCGGGACAGGGGTTAACGAGCAGTACTTC. The chain couples TRBV7-9 to TRBJ2-7, with 10 bases that match TRBD1. This CDR3 has 14 amino acids. Unmatched junction bases numbered 9, after V lost 8 bases and J lost 5 bases. The germline V gene has CDR1 SEHNR and CDR2 FQNEAQ (reference sequence).

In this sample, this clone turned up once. Here the CDR3 reads CASSDRVGEAFF. In DNA form, the CDR3 reads TGTGCCAGCAGCGACAGGGTCGGTGAAGCTTTCTTT. The chain has TRBV5-4 and TRBJ1-1, with 7 bases fitting TRBD1. Trimming removed 4 bases from V and 7 bases from J; junction bases left unmatched: 4. The CDR3 covers 12 residues. Germline-derived CDR1 and CDR2 are SGHNT and YYREEE (reference sequence). The full variable domain, in which reference TRBV5-4 and TRBJ1-1 provide the parts outside the CDR3, is ETGVTQSPTHLIKTRGQQVTLRCSSQSGHNTVSWYQQALGQGPQFIFQYYREEENGRGNFPPRFSGLQFPNYSSELNVNALELDDSALYLCASSDRVGEAFFGQGTRLTVV.

The CDR3 DNA sequence: TGTGCCAGCAGCTTGGGGGGACTAGCGGGAGTGATGTACGAGCAGTACTTC. Amino acid sequence: CASSLGGLAGVMYEQYF. The chain links TRBV5-4 to TRBJ2-7, with 14 bases fitting TRBD2. V lost 0 bases, J lost 4 bases, and 6 bases stayed unmatched. The CDR3 consists of 17 residues. Germline CDR1 is SGHNT and CDR2 is YYREEE (reference sequence).

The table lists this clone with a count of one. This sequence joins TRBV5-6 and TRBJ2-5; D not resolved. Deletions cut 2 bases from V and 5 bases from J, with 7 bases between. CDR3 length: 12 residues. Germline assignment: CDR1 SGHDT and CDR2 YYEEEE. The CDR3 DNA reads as TGTGCCAGCAGCTTTTTTATGGAGACCCAGTACTTC. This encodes CASSFFMETQYF.

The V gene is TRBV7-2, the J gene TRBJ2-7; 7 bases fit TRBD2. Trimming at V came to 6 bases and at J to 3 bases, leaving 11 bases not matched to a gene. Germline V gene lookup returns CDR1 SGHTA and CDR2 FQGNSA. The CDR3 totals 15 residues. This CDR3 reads CASRQQTGTIYEQYF. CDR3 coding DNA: TGTGCCAGCAGACAGCAAACCGGGACTATCTACGAGCAGTACTTC.

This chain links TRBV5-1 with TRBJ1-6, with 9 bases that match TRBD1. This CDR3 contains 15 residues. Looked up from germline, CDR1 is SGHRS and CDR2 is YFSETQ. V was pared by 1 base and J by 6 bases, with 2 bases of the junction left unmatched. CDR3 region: CASSLSDRGNSPLHF. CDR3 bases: TGCGCCAGCAGCTTGTCGGACAGGGGTAATTCACCCCTCCACTTT.

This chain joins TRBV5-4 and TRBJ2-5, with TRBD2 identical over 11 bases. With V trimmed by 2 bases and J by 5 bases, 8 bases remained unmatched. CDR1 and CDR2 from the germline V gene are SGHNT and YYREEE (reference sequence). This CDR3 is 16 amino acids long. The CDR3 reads CASSLLAGVVGETQYF. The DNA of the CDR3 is TGTGCCAGCAGCTTACTAGCGGGAGTGGTAGGGGAGACCCAGTACTTC. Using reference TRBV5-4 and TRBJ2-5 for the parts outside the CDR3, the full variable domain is ETGVTQSPTHLIKTRGQQVTLRCSSQSGHNTVSWYQQALGQGPQFIFQYYREEENGRGNFPPRFSGLQFPNYSSELNVNALELDDSALYLCASSLLAGVVGETQYFGPGTRLLVL.

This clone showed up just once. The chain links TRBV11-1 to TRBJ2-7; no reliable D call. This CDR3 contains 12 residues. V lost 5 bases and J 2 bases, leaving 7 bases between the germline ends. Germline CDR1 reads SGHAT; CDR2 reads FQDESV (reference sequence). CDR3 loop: CASSHSTYEQYF. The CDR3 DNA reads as TGTGCCAGCAGCCACAGCACCTACGAGCAGTACTTC.

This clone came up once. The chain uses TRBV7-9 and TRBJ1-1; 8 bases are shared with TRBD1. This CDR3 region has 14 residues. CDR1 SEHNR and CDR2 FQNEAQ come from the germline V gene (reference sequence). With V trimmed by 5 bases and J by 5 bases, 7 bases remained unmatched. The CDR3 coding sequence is TGTGCCAGCAGCCTCTGGACAGGGATAACTGAAGCTTTCTTT. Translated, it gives CASSLWTGITEAFF. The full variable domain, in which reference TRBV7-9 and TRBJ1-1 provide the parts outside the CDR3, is DTGVSQNPRHKITKRGQNVTFRCDPISEHNRLYWYRQTLGQGPEFLTYFQNEAQLEKSRLLSDRFSAERPKGSFSTLEIQRTEQGDSAMYLCASSLWTGITEAFFGQGTRLTVV.

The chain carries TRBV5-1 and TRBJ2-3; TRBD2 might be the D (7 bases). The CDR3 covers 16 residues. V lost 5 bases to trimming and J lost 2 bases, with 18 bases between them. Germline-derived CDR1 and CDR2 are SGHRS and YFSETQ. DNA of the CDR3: TGCGCCAGCAGTCCAAAGGGGGGACTAACCACAGATACGCAGTATTTT. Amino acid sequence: CASSPKGGLTTDTQYF.

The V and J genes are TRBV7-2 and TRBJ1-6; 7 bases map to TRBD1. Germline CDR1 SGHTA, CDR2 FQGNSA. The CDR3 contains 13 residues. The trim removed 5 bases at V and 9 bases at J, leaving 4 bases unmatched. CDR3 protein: CASSKKGASPLHF. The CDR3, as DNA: TGTGCCAGCAGCAAAAAGGGGGCTTCACCCCTCCACTTT.

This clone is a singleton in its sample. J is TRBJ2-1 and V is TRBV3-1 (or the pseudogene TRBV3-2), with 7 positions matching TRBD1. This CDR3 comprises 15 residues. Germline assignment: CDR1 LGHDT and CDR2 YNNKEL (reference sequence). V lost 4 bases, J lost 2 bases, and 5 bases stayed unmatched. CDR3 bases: TGTGCCAGCAGCCCGCGACAGGGCCCCTACAATGAGCAGTTCTTC. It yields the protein CASSPRQGPYNEQFF.

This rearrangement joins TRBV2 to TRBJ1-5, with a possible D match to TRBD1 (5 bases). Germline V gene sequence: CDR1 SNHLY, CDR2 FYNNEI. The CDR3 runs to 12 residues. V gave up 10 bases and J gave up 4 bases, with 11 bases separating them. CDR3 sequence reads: CAIKGVNQPQHF. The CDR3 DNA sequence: TGTGCCATTAAAGGGGTTAATCAGCCCCAGCATTTT.

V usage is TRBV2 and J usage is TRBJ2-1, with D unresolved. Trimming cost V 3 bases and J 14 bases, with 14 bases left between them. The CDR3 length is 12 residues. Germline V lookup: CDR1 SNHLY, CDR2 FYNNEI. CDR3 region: CASSDDSRFKFF. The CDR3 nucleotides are TGTGCCAGCAGTGATGACTCCCGGTTTAAGTTCTTC.